The T cell receptor (beta chain) under discussion was sequenced for a study of graft-versus-host responses after intestinal transplantation. Broader study findings: Levels of circulating GvH clones at their peak were associated with early post-transplant HvG declines. Ileal or blood samples showed some GvH clones first, and such clones were also found in recipient marrow.

Points on this clone: Its antigen is still unknown.

Libraries were prepared by immunoSEQ multiplex PCR; TCRdb keeps only in-frame clonotypes and omits some of them. Among some 130,000 clones listed, roughly nine tenths were seen once. The sample was unstimulated CD4+ T cells sorted from spleen or lymph node cells, taken before intestinal transplant. This clonotype was obtained from a human donor who received an intestinal transplant.

This CDR3 reads CASSLSVGGPETDTQYF. Written as DNA, the CDR3 is TGTGCCAGCAGCTTAAGCGTCGGGGGGCCCGAGACAGATACGCAGTATTTT. V and J are TRBV11-3 and TRBJ2-3; D perhaps matches TRBD2 (7 bases). This CDR3 comprises 17 residues. Trimming took 2 bases from V and 3 from J, leaving 18 bases between them. CDR1 is SGHNT, CDR2 YENEEA, per germline.